The rows below give T cell receptor beta chains drawn from one sample of a study of blood T cell repertoires in COVID-19. Some clones are missing from TCRdb's copy, which holds only in-frame ones; the method was immunoSEQ multiplex PCR. The sample consists of roughly 250,000 clones, approximately 90% of them appearing once. The sequencing input was PBMCs or T cells enriched from blood (not recorded which). The source of these receptors is a woman aged 18-29 years who had recovered from COVID-19. Each CDR3 is given with its conserved first and last residue. A D gene is named only where the DNA matches it firmly. Where a row states a size, it is once, few, many or the class of an expanded clone; other rows omit it.

j_gene,d_gene,v_gene,abundance,CDR3nt,CDR3aa
TRBJ2-1,-,TRBV5-1,-,TGCGCCAGCAGCTTGACAGGAGGGAACAATGAGCAGTTCTTC,CASSLTGGNNEQFF
TRBJ2-3,-,TRBV2,-,TGTGCCAGCAGCGAGCTCATTGGGGGGTCGGATACGCAGTATTTT,CASSELIGGSDTQYF
TRBJ2-5,TRBD2,TRBV10-1,-,TGCGCCAGCAGTGAACTAGCGGGGAGAGAGACCCAGTACTTC,CASSELAGRETQYF
TRBJ1-2,TRBD1,TRBV2,-,TGTGCCAGCACCGAACAGGGGGTTAGCTATGGCTACACCTTC,CASTEQGVSYGYTF
TRBJ2-7,TRBD1,TRBV30,-,TGTGCCTCTCGGGACAGCTCCTACGAGCAGTACTTC,CASRDSSYEQYF
TRBJ1-1,TRBD1,TRBV2,-,TGTGCCAGCATCCTCGACAGGGGGGGGACTGAAGCTTTCTTT,CASILDRGGTEAFF
TRBJ2-3,TRBD2,TRBV29-1,-,TGCAGCGCCCAACCGGGGACTATGACAGATACGCAGTATTTT,CSAQPGTMTDTQYF
TRBJ1-1,-,TRBV12-3/TRBV12-4,-,TGTGCCATCGGCAGGGCTCCCACTGAAGCTTTCTTT,CAIGRAPTEAFF
TRBJ1-2,TRBD1,TRBV19,-,TGTGCCAGTAGTATACACGACAGGGAGGTTGGCTACACCTTC,CASSIHDREVGYTF
TRBJ2-7,TRBD1,TRBV6-5,-,TGTGCCAGCAGTTACTCCCGGGACAGGGGTTACGAGCAGTACTTC,CASSYSRDRGYEQYF
TRBJ2-2,TRBD1,TRBV3-1/TRBV3-2,-,TGTGCCAGCGAGGTGACAGGGCCGAACACCGGGGAGCTGTTTTTT,CASEVTGPNTGELFF
TRBJ1-2,-,TRBV9,-,TGTGCCAGCAGCGGGGCTGAGGGCTACACCTTC,CASSGAEGYTF
TRBJ1-4,-,TRBV5-1,-,TGCGCCAGCAGCTTGGAACAGTATAATGAAAAACTGTTTTTT,CASSLEQYNEKLFF
TRBJ1-1,TRBD1,TRBV5-1,-,TGCGCCAGCAGCGAGACAGGGATTGGCACTGAAGCTTTCTTT,CASSETGIGTEAFF
TRBJ2-2,TRBD1,TRBV5-1,-,TGCGCCAGCAGCTTGGTGGACAGGGACACCGGGGAGCTGTTTTTT,CASSLVDRDTGELFF
TRBJ2-7,TRBD1,TRBV7-9,-,TGTGCCAGCAGCTTTGCCGGGACAGGGGGCCATACCTACGAGCAGTACTTC,CASSFAGTGGHTYEQYF
TRBJ1-1,TRBD1,TRBV10-3,-,TGTGCCATCAGCACAGGGGGAGAAACTGAAGCTTTCTTT,CAISTGGETEAFF
TRBJ2-7,-,TRBV27,-,TGTGCCAGCAAGGATCCGGGGTCCGAGCAGTACTTC,CASKDPGSEQYF
TRBJ1-4,-,TRBV15,few,TGTGCCACCAGCAGACCCGGAGGGGGGGGTGAAAAACTGTTTTTT,CATSRPGGGGEKLFF
TRBJ1-2,TRBD1,TRBV11-2,few,TGTGCCAGCAGCCATGGGACAGGTGATGGGTATGGCTACACCTTC,CASSHGTGDGYGYTF
TRBJ2-1,TRBD2,TRBV6-5,once,TGTGCCAGCAGTTACTCGGGACTAGCGGGGGGGCTTGAGCAGTTCTTC,CASSYSGLAGGLEQFF
TRBJ1-2,-,TRBV11-1,-,TGTGCCAGCAGCTTAGCCCAAGAGGAGGGAGGCTATGGCTACACCTTC,CASSLAQEEGGYGYTF
TRBJ1-2,-,TRBV11-2,-,TGTGCCAGCAGTTTCCCGGCCTCAACGACAGGCTACACCTTC,CASSFPASTTGYTF
TRBJ2-2,-,TRBV5-1,few,TGCGCCAGCAGACAGGCTTCGACCGGGGAGCTGTTTTTT,CASRQASTGELFF
TRBJ1-4,TRBD1,TRBV19,-,TGTGCCAGTTCAACGACAGGGGATGAAAAACTGTTTTTT,CASSTTGDEKLFF
TRBJ2-3,-,TRBV24-1,-,TGTGCCACCAGTGATTTTTCAGGGTTCGGGGATACGCAGTATTTT,CATSDFSGFGDTQYF
TRBJ2-1,TRBD2,TRBV9,once,TGTGCCAGCAGCGCCGGACTAGCGGGGGGGAGCTCCTACAATGAGCAGTTCTTC,CASSAGLAGGSSYNEQFF
TRBJ2-7,TRBD1,TRBV9,-,TGTGCCAGCAGCAGAGGGACAGGGGGATCCTACGAGCAGTACTTC,CASSRGTGGSYEQYF
TRBJ1-1,TRBD1,TRBV5-5,-,TGTGCCAGCAGCTTGGAGACAGGGGGTAGGGTGAACACTGAAGCTTTCTTT,CASSLETGGRVNTEAFF
TRBJ1-3,-,TRBV2,once,TGTGCCAGCAGTGAAGCTCGGGGAAACACCATATATTTT,CASSEARGNTIYF
TRBJ1-4,-,TRBV18,-,TGTGCCAGCTCACCACCCGGGAGTGATGAAAAACTGTTTTTT,CASSPPGSDEKLFF
TRBJ2-7,TRBD2,TRBV3-1/TRBV3-2,-,TGTGCCAGCAGCCAAAACACGGGGGGTGGCTTCTCCTACGAGCAGTACTTC,CASSQNTGGGFSYEQYF
TRBJ1-1,-,TRBV19,-,TGTGCCAGTATACCCACAGGGTATGGGTACACTGAAGCTTTCTTT,CASIPTGYGYTEAFF
TRBJ1-1,-,TRBV11-3,once,TGTGCCAGCTTAGAGGGCCCAGTGAACACTGAAGCTTTCTTT,CASLEGPVNTEAFF
TRBJ1-2,TRBD1,TRBV27,-,TGTGCCAGCAGTTTTTCGGGACAGACCTATGGCTACACCTTC,CASSFSGQTYGYTF
TRBJ1-2,-,TRBV19,-,TGTGCCAGTAGTCCCACCCTCGGGAGACTGTATGGCTACACCTTC,CASSPTLGRLYGYTF
TRBJ2-7,TRBD2,TRBV20-1,-,TGCAGTGCTAGTGAGGCTAGCGGGGGTAATTTCTACGAGCAGTACTTC,CSASEASGGNFYEQYF
TRBJ1-6,TRBD1,TRBV4-1,-,TGCGCCAGCAGCCTTGGGGACAGGGGTAATTCACCCCTCCACTTT,CASSLGDRGNSPLHF